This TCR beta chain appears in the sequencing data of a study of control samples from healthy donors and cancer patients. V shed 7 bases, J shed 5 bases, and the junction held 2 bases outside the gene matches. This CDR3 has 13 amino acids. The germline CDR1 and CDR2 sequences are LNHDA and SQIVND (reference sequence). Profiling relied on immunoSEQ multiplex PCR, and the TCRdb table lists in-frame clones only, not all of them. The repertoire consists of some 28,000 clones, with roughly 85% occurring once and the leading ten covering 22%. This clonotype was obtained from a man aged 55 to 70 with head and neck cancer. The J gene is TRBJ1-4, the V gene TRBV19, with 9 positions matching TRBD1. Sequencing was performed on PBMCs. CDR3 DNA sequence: TGTGCCAGTAAGGGGACAGGGAATGAAAAACTGTTTTTT. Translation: CASKGTGNEKLFF.